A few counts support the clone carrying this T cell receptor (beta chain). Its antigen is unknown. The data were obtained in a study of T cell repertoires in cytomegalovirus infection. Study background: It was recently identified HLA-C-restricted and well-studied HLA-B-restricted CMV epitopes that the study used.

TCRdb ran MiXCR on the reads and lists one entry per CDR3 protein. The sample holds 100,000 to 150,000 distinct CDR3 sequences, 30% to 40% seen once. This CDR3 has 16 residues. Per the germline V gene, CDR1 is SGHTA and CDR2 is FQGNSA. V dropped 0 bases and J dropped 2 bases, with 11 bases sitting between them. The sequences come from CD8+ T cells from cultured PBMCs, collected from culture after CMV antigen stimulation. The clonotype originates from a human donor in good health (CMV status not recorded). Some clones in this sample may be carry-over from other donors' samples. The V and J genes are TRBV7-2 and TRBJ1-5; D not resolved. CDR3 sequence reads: CASSLASRGGNQPQHF. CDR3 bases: TGTGCCAGCAGCTTAGCTTCCCGGGGTGGCAATCAGCCCCAGCATTTT.